This T cell receptor beta chain was captured in a study of blood T cell repertoires in COVID-19. Study in general: Donors in the United States, Italy and Spain gave samples during acute or convalescent COVID-19. The analysed material was cDNA or gDNA that came from T cells, B-cell-depleted T cells, or PBMCs.

This clone has a count of ten or more. Source study methods: Researchers report that nucleated cell counts were estimated from reference gene primer amplification. The protocol was immunoSEQ multiplex PCR, while the TCRdb copy is restricted to in-frame clones and leaves out a portion. The V and J calls and the clone size are those of that table, but D and trimming were determined from the DNA. There are over 150,000 clones in the sample; more than 65% occur only once, and roughly 13% lies in the top ten. Trimming shortened V by 2 bases and J by 1 base, and 12 bases separated the two germline ends. This CDR3 is built from 15 residues. Per the germline V gene, CDR1 is MDHEN and CDR2 is SYDVKM.

The source of this sequence is a human donor in a cohort sampled during active COVID-19. Sequenced input: peripheral blood. The rearrangement joins TRBV28 to TRBJ2-7, with D possibly TRBD1 on 6 matching bases. As DNA, the CDR3 is TGTGCCAGCAGTTTAGGATCAGGGGAATCCTACGAGCAGTACTTC. Its protein product is CASSLGSGESYEQYF.